This T cell receptor (beta chain) was captured in a study of blood T cell repertoires in COVID-19. In the study overall: The samples span acute and convalescent COVID-19 from the United States, Italy and Spain. The cDNA or gDNA used as material had been derived from T cells, B-cell-depleted T cells, or PBMCs.

The data were produced by immunoSEQ multiplex PCR, yet TCRdb's version contains in-frame clones alone and is incomplete. The sample has fewer than 250,000 clones; about 82% are singletons. Per the germline V gene, CDR1 is SGDLS and CDR2 is YYNGEE. V lost 5 bases and J lost 3; bases outside the gene matches: 7. The CDR3 has 15 amino acids. Specimen: peripheral blood. The chain has TRBV9 and TRBJ1-3; 8 bases map to TRBD1. The sequence derives from a woman aged 60 to 75 with active or convalescent COVID-19. The CDR3 here is CASRPDRGYGNTIYF. CDR3 DNA sequence: TGTGCCAGCAGACCAGACAGGGGATATGGAAACACCATATATTTT.